A single sample is the source of the 27 T cell receptor beta chains below, sequenced in a study of metastatic and nonmetastatic thyroid tumors. MiXCR re-clonotyped the PCR reads for TCRdb. Of under 25,000 clones listed, roughly 29% are singletons. Patients underwent thyroid surgery, and none had received any treatment before it. Sequencing used blood. These receptors were taken from a female donor with papillary thyroid cancer or a benign thyroid nodule (not recorded which). Some clones in this sample may be carry-over from other donors' samples.

The J gene is TRBJ2-7, the V gene TRBV25-1; TRBD2 is a possible D gene (6 bases). This CDR3 comprises 15 residues. Germline V gene data show CDR1 as MGHDK and CDR2 as SYGVNS. The germline V and J ends were trimmed by 1 base and 7 bases, with 17 bases remaining between them. The CDR3 loop reads CASSEFKGTSYEQYF. DNA of the CDR3: TGTGCCAGCAGTGAATTTAAGGGCACTAGCTATGAGCAGTACTTC.

The rearrangement joins TRBV10-1 to TRBJ2-7; TRBD2 might be the D (5 bases). Germline CDR1 WNHNN, CDR2 SYGVQD (reference sequence). Trimming left V 0 bases short and J 3 bases short, with 9 bases between. The CDR3 extends over 14 amino acids. The CDR3 DNA reads as TGCGCCAGCAGTGAGTCGGGAGTGGGCTACGAGCAGTACTTC. It is translated as CASSESGVGYEQYF.

This chain uses TRBV12-3 or TRBV12-4 with TRBJ2-1, with 15 positions matching TRBD2. The CDR3 spans 16 residues. J gave up 3 bases and V 4 bases, and 1 base lay outside the gene matches. The CDR3 region is CASSSGLAGGYNEQFF. DNA of the CDR3: TGTGCCAGCAGTTCGGGACTAGCGGGGGGCTACAATGAGCAGTTCTTC.

The V call is TRBV30, the J call TRBJ1-5; D not certain. Germline lookup yields CDR1 GTSNPN and CDR2 SVGIG (reference sequence). V lost 1 base and J 0 bases, leaving 10 bases between the germline ends. The CDR3 sequence is 15 residues long. The CDR3 sequence: CAWSGGGPSNQPQHF. CDR3 DNA sequence: TGTGCCTGGAGTGGGGGAGGGCCTAGCAATCAGCCCCAGCATTTT.

The chain carries TRBV4-2 and TRBJ1-6; maybe TRBD1 (5 bases). Per the germline V gene, CDR1 is LGHNA and CDR2 is YNFKEQ. Trimming pared 3 bases from V and 7 bases from J, leaving 16 bases between. This CDR3 comprises 16 residues. The CDR3 DNA is TGTGCCAGCAGCCAGGAGGTCCAGGGAGTCAATTCACCCCTCCACTTT. It specifies CASSQEVQGVNSPLHF.

As for this clone: Germline is not matched at one junction end, which may reflect a read error. At the DNA level, this CDR3 is encoded by other sequences in the same sample as well. The rearrangement uses TRBV5-8 and TRBJ1-4; D is unresolved. The CDR3 has 15 amino acids. In germline, CDR1 is SGHTS, CDR2 YDEGEE. CDR3 sequence reads: CASSLTLWGNEKLFF. CDR3 nucleotides: TGTGCCAGCAGCCTGACCCTCTGGGGTAATGAAAAACTTTTTTTC.

Ten or more counts support this clone. The V and J genes are TRBV20-1 and TRBJ1-2; D possibly corresponds to TRBD1 (6 bases). Trimming cost V 5 bases and J 13 bases, with 17 bases left between them. CDR1 DFQATT and CDR2 SNEGSKA come from the germline V gene (reference sequence). This CDR3 comprises 11 residues. The CDR3 spells CSAGNRENPTF. The CDR3 DNA is TGCAGTGCTGGAAACAGGGAAAACCCCACCTTC.

This clone rates as medium-sized (0.01 to 0.1%). V and J are TRBV20-1 and TRBJ2-7; 9 nucleotides match TRBD2. The CDR3 loop spans 18 amino acids. With 4 bases clipped from V and 3 bases from J, the junction kept 19 bases outside the gene matches. CDR1 DFQATT and CDR2 SNEGSKA come from the germline V gene (reference sequence). CDR3 DNA sequence: TGCAGTGCTATGAAGGGACAAAGGCTAGCGGGAAGGCACTACGAGCAGTACTTC. It is translated as CSAMKGQRLAGRHYEQYF.

The V and J genes are TRBV28 and TRBJ1-6; 10 bases align to TRBD1. This CDR3 region has 17 residues. Trimming removed 6 bases from V and 6 bases from J; junction bases left unmatched: 11. Per the germline V gene, CDR1 is MDHEN and CDR2 is SYDVKM. The CDR3 region is CASRFLPRTGGNSPLHF. In nucleotides, the CDR3 is TGTGCCAGCAGATTTCTCCCAAGGACAGGGGGTAATTCACCCCTCCACTTT.

This clone has ten or more counts. The rearrangement joins TRBV9 to TRBJ2-1; D might be TRBD2 (6 bases). Germline CDR1 and CDR2: SGDLS and YYNGEE. Trimming removed 0 bases at V and 3 bases at J, with 16 bases between. The CDR3 has 17 amino acids. CDR3 nucleotide sequence: TGTGCCAGCAGCGTAGCTGGGGGGACCCCCCTCTACAATGAGCAGTTCTTC. It yields the protein CASSVAGGTPLYNEQFF.

The chain joins TRBV6-1 to TRBJ1-1; unclear D gene. CDR3 size: 14 residues. The V and J ends lost 5 bases and 3 bases respectively, with 13 bases between them. Per the germline V gene, CDR1 is MNHNS and CDR2 is SASEGT. The DNA of the CDR3 is TGTGCCAGCAGTCGAACCGAAGGGTACACTGAAGCTTTCTTT. This sequence encodes CASSRTEGYTEAFF.

V and J are TRBV5-1 and TRBJ2-1, with 9 nucleotides matching TRBD2. The trim removed 3 bases at V and 6 bases at J, leaving 7 bases unmatched. Germline CDR1 reads SGHRS; CDR2 reads YFSETQ. This CDR3 is 15 amino acids long. CDR3 sequence reads: CASSSGLALSNEQFF. CDR3 coding DNA: TGCGCCAGCAGCTCTGGACTAGCGCTAAGCAATGAGCAGTTCTTC.

Remarks on this clone: This clone may be a read error of a much larger clone one base away. The rearrangement joins TRBV5-5 to TRBJ2-2; D remains unclear. The germline gives CDR1 SGHKS, CDR2 YYEKEE (reference sequence). The ends were cut back, 4 bases at V and 0 bases at J, with 1 base in the middle. The CDR3 extends over 12 amino acids. CDR3 DNA: TGTGCCAGCAGCACGAACACCGGGGAGCTGTTTTTT. Its translation is CASSTNTGELFF.

This chain connects TRBV11-2 to TRBJ2-7, with 7 bases matching TRBD2. V lost 5 bases, J lost 4 bases, and 14 bases stayed unmatched. The CDR3 runs to 16 residues. Germline assignment: CDR1 SGHAT and CDR2 FQNNGV. In DNA form, the CDR3 reads TGTGCCAGCAGCCCCTCCGGGTGGACTAGACCATACGAGCAGTACTTC. Translating it yields CASSPSGWTRPYEQYF.

Many counts were recorded for this clone. The chain links TRBV5-4 to TRBJ2-2, with 7 bases identical to TRBD2. The CDR3 covers 15 residues. The junction had 7 bases not matched to a gene; V was cut back by 0 bases and J by 8 bases. Germline V gene sequence: CDR1 SGHNT, CDR2 YYREEE (reference sequence). CDR3 loop: CASSLAGREKGELFF. The CDR3 DNA reads TGTGCCAGCAGCTTGGCCGGGCGGGAGAAGGGGGAGCTGTTTTTT.

V and J are TRBV28 and TRBJ2-7; TRBD1 might be the D (6 bases). Germline lookup yields CDR1 MDHEN and CDR2 SYDVKM. The germline V and J ends were trimmed by 3 bases and 2 bases, with 11 bases remaining between them. CDR3 size: 14 residues. CDR3 region: CASSLMTGAYEQYF. In DNA form, the CDR3 reads TGTGCCAGCAGTTTGATGACAGGAGCCTACGAGCAGTACTTC.

The rearrangement uses TRBV6-5 and TRBJ2-1, with D uncertain. V was pared by 0 bases and J by 5 bases, with 11 bases between. This CDR3 is built from 15 residues. CDR1 and CDR2 (germline): MNHEY, SVGAGI. The CDR3 loop reads CASSYSQRTHNEQFF. For the CDR3, the DNA is TGTGCCAGCAGTTACTCCCAGCGTACCCACAATGAGCAGTTCTTC.

This chain uses TRBV20-1 with TRBJ2-7; 10 bases agree with TRBD2. Germline CDR1 reads DFQATT; CDR2 reads SNEGSKA (reference sequence). CDR3 length: 12 residues. Losses at the gene ends were 5 bases for V and 4 bases for J; bases not matched to a gene: 2. The CDR3 region is CSALAGVYEQYF. CDR3 sequence (DNA): TGCAGTGCTCTAGCGGGAGTTTACGAGCAGTACTTC.

In its sample, this clone was seen many times. The gene calls are TRBV7-3 and TRBJ1-6; TRBD1 matches 7 bases. V shed 1 base and J 11 bases; nucleotides not matched to a gene: 2. This CDR3 region has 13 residues. CDR1 and CDR2 from the germline V gene are SGHTA and FQGTGA. CDR3 bases: TGTGCCAGCAGCTTAAGAGGGGGCCCACCCCTCCACTTT. Translating gives CASSLRGGPPLHF.

Only a few counts were recorded for this clone. The rearrangement uses TRBV12-3 or TRBV12-4 and TRBJ1-2; 7 nucleotides line up with TRBD1. V lost 7 bases to trimming and J lost 7 bases; unmatched junction nucleotides: 9. This CDR3 comprises 13 residues. CDR3 amino acids: CASILDRWGGYTF. CDR3 sequence (DNA): TGTGCCAGCATCCTGGACAGGTGGGGTGGCTACACCTTC.

There are a few counts of this clone. A read error may be the cause here, since a much bigger clone is one base away. This same CDR3 is encoded by further DNA sequences in the sample. The J gene is TRBJ1-1, the V gene TRBV15; D gene unclear. CDR1 and CDR2 (germline): LNHNV, YYDKDF (reference sequence). The CDR3 contains 12 residues. The germline V and J ends were trimmed by 8 bases and 8 bases, with 15 bases remaining between them. The CDR3 region has the DNA TGTGCCACCCAGAACCCCGTGACCGAAGCTTTCTTT. Its protein product is CATQNPVTEAFF.

By share, this clone counts as medium-sized. The CDR3 loop is CASRHGTGVVTGELFF. In nucleotides, the CDR3 is TGTGCCAGCAGACACGGGACAGGGGTGGTGACCGGGGAGCTGTTTTTT. The V call is TRBV5-8, the J call TRBJ2-2; TRBD1 aligns across 10 bases. Germline assignment: CDR1 SGHTS and CDR2 YDEGEE. The ends lost 5 bases at V and 5 bases at J; junction bases unmatched: 9. CDR3 size: 16 residues.

The chain links TRBV3-1 to TRBJ2-1; 10 bases fit TRBD2. Per germline, CDR1 LGHDT and CDR2 YNNKEL (reference sequence). The CDR3 has 15 amino acids. The J segment lost 4 bases and the V segment lost 0 bases, leaving 0 bases of the junction unmatched. The CDR3 bases are TGTGCCAGCAGCCAAGAACTAGCGGGATACAATGAGCAGTTCTTC. It specifies CASSQELAGYNEQFF.

This clone is medium-sized within its sample. This chain joins TRBV19 and TRBJ2-7; D possibly corresponds to TRBD2 (5 bases). With 2 bases removed from V and 4 bases from J, the gap between germline ends came to 12 bases. The length of the CDR3 is 14 residues. CDR1 is LNHDA and CDR2 is SQIVND in the germline V gene (reference sequence). CDR3: CASSISSGEYEQYF. The CDR3 DNA is TGTGCCAGTAGTATATCTTCCGGGGAGTACGAGCAGTACTTC.

This clone was detected many times. This may be a read error, as it is one base from a much larger clone. The rearrangement joins TRBV20-1 to TRBJ1-2; no clear D. From germline, CDR1 is DFQATT and CDR2 SNEGSKA (reference sequence). Trimming stripped 3 bases from V and 9 bases from J, with 17 bases between. The CDR3 extends over 13 amino acids. This chain's CDR3 is CSASLEDLHSYTF. The DNA for the CDR3 is TGCAGTGCTAGTCTAGAGGATCTCCATAGCTACACCTTC.

About this clone itself: One end of the junction is discordant with germline, which a read error may explain. Other DNA sequences from this sample encode an identical CDR3 as well. As DNA, the CDR3 is TGTGCCAGCAGCTCATCAGGGGCGGACTATGGATACACCTTC. Protein sequence: CASSSSGADYGYTF. This chain joins TRBV7-9 and TRBJ1-2, with TRBD1 as a possible D gene (6 bases). CDR3 length equals 14 residues. Germline-derived CDR1 and CDR2 are SEHNR and FQNEAQ (reference sequence). Based on the CDR3 plus reference TRBV7-9 and TRBJ1-2, the full variable domain is DTGVSQNPRHKITKRGQNVTFRCDPISEHNRLYWYRQTLGQGPEFLTYFQNEAQLEKSRLLSDRFSAERPKGSFSTLEIQRTEQGDSAMYLCASSSSGADYGYTFGSGTRLTVV.

This clone was picked up many times. V gene TRBV4-3 combines with J gene TRBJ1-2; TRBD1 agrees at 8 bases. The CDR3 is made up of 14 amino acids. Germline V gives CDR1 LGHNA, CDR2 YSLEER. Unmatched junction bases numbered 8, after V lost 7 bases and J lost 4 bases. CDR3 in amino acids: CASTPDRGGYGYTF. CDR3 bases: TGCGCCAGCACCCCCGACAGGGGAGGCTATGGCTACACCTTC.